This T cell receptor (beta chain) was captured by sequencing in a study of T cells expressing NK-cell markers. The CDR3 is made up of 16 amino acids. CDR1 is SNHLY, CDR2 FYNNEI, per germline. The study, taken as a whole, reports: Once again these clonotypes came out on top in the CD3+CD56-NKG2C+ fraction of several donors. Of the CD8+ T cells in roughly 6 donors, roughly 1.0-7.0% belonged to dominant NKG2C+ clonotypes.

Remarks on this clonotype: No antigen is known for it.

Each CDR3 protein gets one entry in TCRdb, which reprocessed the 5' RACE reads and gives no DNA. The sample table sets out 140,000 or so distinct CDR3 sequences. The clonotype originates from a man younger than 35 in good health. The specimen was blood T cells: a sorted CD56 or NKG2C T cell subset, CD4+ or CD8+ T cells, or bulk PBMC T cells (not recorded which). The V call is TRBV2, the J call TRBJ2-2; TCRdb calls TRBD1, which cannot be checked without DNA. The CDR3 sequence: CASSPQLGDGGGELFF. Combining the CDR3 with reference TRBV2 and TRBJ2-2 gives the whole variable domain EPEVTQTPSHQVTQMGQEVILRCVPISNHLYFYWYRQILGQKVEFLVSFYNNEISEKSEIFDDQFSVERPDGSNFTLKIRSTKLEDSAMYFCASSPQLGDGGGELFFGEGSRLTVL.